This TCR beta chain was sequenced for a study of shared clonotypes between healthy human individuals. Overall study results and limits: Incompleteness in sorted-subset sequencing, despite large depth, was shown by rarefaction. A handful of donors had around 5% of their naive CD4 clonotypes in common.

Using immunoSEQ multiplex PCR, the repertoire was profiled, and TCRdb retains in-frame clones only, with some absent. The sample records about 1,800,000 clones, less than 95% being singletons. CDR3 size: 11 residues. Germline V lookup: CDR1 MDHEN, CDR2 SYDVKM. The V end was cut by 4 bases, the J end by 4 bases, with 4 bases between. About this clone: Its specificity is not known. This sample includes further DNA sequences coding for the same CDR3.

CD8 cells classed as naive were CD45RO-negative and positively selected for CCR7, excluding terminally differentiated effector memory CD45RA+ cells. Adults of Caucasian background living in Nashville, Tennessee made up all donors. The chain couples TRBV28 to TRBJ1-1, with no clear D. The sequencing sample was made of naive CD8+ T cells sorted from blood. This TCR came from a man between 18 and 35 years old in good health. CDR3 bases: TGTGCCAGCAGTTGGGGCACTGAAGCTTTCTTT. It translates to CASSWGTEAFF. The full variable domain, with the rest looked up from reference TRBV28 and TRBJ1-1, is DVKVTQSSRYLVKRTGEKVFLECVQDMDHENMFWYRQDPGLGLRLIYFSYDVKMKEKGDIPEGYSVSREKKERFSLILESASTNQTSMYLCASSWGTEAFFGQGTRLTVV.